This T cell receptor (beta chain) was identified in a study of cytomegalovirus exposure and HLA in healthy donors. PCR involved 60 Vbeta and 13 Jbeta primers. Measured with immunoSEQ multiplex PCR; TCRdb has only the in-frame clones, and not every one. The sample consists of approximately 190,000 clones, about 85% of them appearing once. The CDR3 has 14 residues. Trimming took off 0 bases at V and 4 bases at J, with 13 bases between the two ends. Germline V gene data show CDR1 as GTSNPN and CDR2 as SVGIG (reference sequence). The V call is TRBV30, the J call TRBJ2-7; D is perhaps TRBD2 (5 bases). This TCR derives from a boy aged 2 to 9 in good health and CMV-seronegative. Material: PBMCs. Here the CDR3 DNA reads TGTGCCTGGAGTGTTACTAGTTCTGGTTACGAGCAGTACTTC. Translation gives CAWSVTSSGYEQYF.